Below are 13 T cell receptor beta chains sequenced from a single sample in a study of blood T cell repertoires in COVID-19. Measured with immunoSEQ multiplex PCR; TCRdb has only the in-frame clones, and not every one. The top ten hold about 10% of the sample, which has some 130,000 clones, around 80% seen once. Sequences were obtained from peripheral blood. The receptors shown here come from a man aged 55 to 69 who had recovered from COVID-19.

The chain uses TRBV28 and TRBJ1-2, with TRBD1 as a possible D gene (6 bases). CDR1 MDHEN and CDR2 SYDVKM come from the germline V gene. Trimming stripped 11 bases from V and 2 bases from J, with 12 bases between. This CDR3 spans 12 amino acids. The chain's CDR3 is CAGGQSNYGYTF. CDR3 nucleotide sequence: TGTGCCGGGGGACAATCCAACTATGGCTACACCTTC.

This chain links TRBV5-1 with TRBJ1-5; possibly TRBD1 for D (6 bases). V was shortened by 5 bases and J by 3 bases, with 15 bases between the two germline ends. The CDR3 length is 15 residues. Germline-derived CDR1 and CDR2 are SGHRS and YFSETQ. CDR3 region: CASRVGWGPNQPQHF. For the CDR3, the DNA is TGCGCCAGCAGAGTGGGGTGGGGGCCCAATCAGCCCCAGCATTTT.

The gene calls are TRBV25-1 and TRBJ1-6; D call uncertain. Germline values: CDR1 MGHDK, CDR2 SYGVNS. The CDR3 runs to 13 residues. Trimming stripped 1 base from V and 7 bases from J, with 5 bases between. For the CDR3, the DNA is TGTGCCAGCAGTGAATTATTCAATTCACCCCTCCACTTT. It translates to CASSELFNSPLHF.

This clone turned up a few times. The chain links TRBV4-1 to TRBJ1-6; 7 nucleotides agree with TRBD1. The CDR3 totals 16 residues. V shed 1 base and J 6 bases; nucleotides not matched to a gene: 6. The V gene's germline CDR1 is MGHRA and CDR2 YSYEKL. The CDR3 region has the DNA TGCGCCAGCAGCCAAGCGGTAGGGGGCAGTAATTCACCCCTCCACTTT. Protein: CASSQAVGGSNSPLHF.

J is TRBJ2-7 and V is TRBV11-2, with 8 bases matching TRBD1. This CDR3 is built from 12 residues. Trimming cost V 5 bases and J 6 bases; bases outside gene matches: 3. Germline V gene lookup returns CDR1 SGHAT and CDR2 FQNNGV. The CDR3 spells CASSKTGVEQYF. The DNA of the CDR3 is TGTGCCAGCAGCAAGACAGGGGTCGAGCAGTACTTC.

The gene calls are TRBV9 and TRBJ2-7; 9 bases align to TRBD1. The CDR3 contains 16 residues. From germline, CDR1 is SGDLS and CDR2 YYNGEE. The V and J ends lost 3 bases and 4 bases, in that order; junction bases with no gene match: 11. This chain's CDR3 is CASSAHDRGGPYEQYF. CDR3 nucleotide sequence: TGTGCCAGCAGCGCCCATGACAGGGGGGGACCTTACGAGCAGTACTTC.

J is TRBJ2-2 and V is TRBV7-3; 7 bases fit TRBD1. Germline V gene lookup returns CDR1 SGHTA and CDR2 FQGTGA. Trimming cost V 5 bases and J 4 bases; bases outside gene matches: 7. The CDR3 covers 15 residues. In nucleotides, the CDR3 is TGTGCCAGCAGCCAACGGACAGGCGGCACCGGGGAGCTGTTTTTT. This sequence encodes CASSQRTGGTGELFF.

The chain joins TRBV19 to TRBJ2-6; D unresolved. Germline loops: CDR1 LNHDA, CDR2 SQIVND (reference sequence). The CDR3 consists of 14 residues. V shed 6 bases and J shed 0 bases, with 6 bases lying between them. As DNA, the CDR3 is TGTGCCAGTAGCCCGAGCTCTGGGGCCAACGTCCTGACTTTC. Its translation: CASSPSSGANVLTF.

This rearrangement joins TRBV7-9 to TRBJ2-2, with 8 bases that match TRBD2. The germline gives CDR1 SEHNR, CDR2 FQNEAQ (reference sequence). V was pared by 5 bases and J by 6 bases, with 11 bases of the junction left unmatched. This CDR3 region has 16 residues. The CDR3 nucleotides are TGTGCCAGCAGCCACGGGGGGGACAAACGGGCCGGGGAGCTGTTTTTT. It encodes CASSHGGDKRAGELFF.

The chain is built from TRBV4-3 and TRBJ1-4; D gene uncertain. Germline V gives CDR1 LGHNA, CDR2 YSLEER. Trimming left V 0 bases short and J 8 bases short, with 13 bases between. The CDR3 consists of 15 residues. This chain's CDR3 is CASSQEGGISEKLFF. The CDR3 nucleotides are TGCGCCAGCAGCCAAGAGGGAGGGATCTCGGAAAAACTGTTTTTT.

The chain joins TRBV27 to TRBJ1-3; D gene ambiguous. The CDR3 sequence is 12 residues long. Germline V gene lookup returns CDR1 MNHEY and CDR2 SMNVEV (reference sequence). V was shortened by 8 bases and J by 1 base, with 6 bases between the two germline ends. The CDR3 DNA follows: TGTGCCAGCGGGCTTTCTGGAAACACCATATATTTT. Encoded protein: CASGLSGNTIYF.

The chain couples TRBV19 to TRBJ2-1; 11 nucleotides align to TRBD2. The germline V gene has CDR1 LNHDA and CDR2 SQIVND (reference sequence). CDR3 length equals 15 residues. Germline trimming cut 5 bases from V and 6 bases from J; bases unmatched to any gene: 6. The CDR3 nucleotides are TGTGCCAGTAGTCAGGGACTAGCGGAGGGCAATGAGCAGTTCTTC. Its protein is CASSQGLAEGNEQFF.

This rearrangement joins TRBV20-1 to TRBJ2-7, with a weak D call TRBD2 (6 bases). Germline CDR1 reads DFQATT; CDR2 reads SNEGSKA (reference sequence). This CDR3 comprises 11 residues. Trimming pared 2 bases from V and 6 bases from J, leaving 8 bases between. The CDR3 loop reads CSARMGGEQYF. Written as DNA, the CDR3 is TGCAGTGCTAGAATGGGAGGCGAGCAGTACTTC.